This T cell receptor beta chain derives from a study of T cell changes during pregnancy in multiple sclerosis (dated by TCRdb to between 2017 and 2020). About the full investigation: The study examined how the T cell repertoire changed over the course of pregnancy in women with multiple sclerosis.

As regards this clone: Which antigen it targets is not known. No much larger clonotype is one base removed from it; base qualities were not supplied.

Between the V and J ends, shortened by 6 bases and 7 bases respectively, the junction contains 18 bases. From the cysteine through the phenylalanine, the CDR3 covers 14 amino acids. Solely the CDR3 DNA is kept, with 42 bases framed from the first base. Via the germline V gene (reference sequence), CDR1 is MNHEY and CDR2 SMNVEV. The method was the immunoSEQ multiplex PCR assay. Held by TCRdb, this immuneACCESS table contains in-frame sequences only and omits some clones. Under half of the omission traces to an unresolved V gene where checked; the cause of the rest is unknown. A total of approximately 69,000 clones appear in this sample, more than 90% of them only once. The ten top clones hold around 2.2% of the sample.

The rearrangement joined TRBV27 to TRBJ1-2; no confident D gene assignment can be made. The input for sequencing was peripheral blood, taken in the second trimester of pregnancy. The receptor comes from a female donor in good health, enrolled as a control in a pregnancy study. DNA sequence: TGTGCCAGCAGGTTGAATTCCGGGTCGAGTGGCTACACCTTC. Its protein product is CASRLNSGSSGYTF.